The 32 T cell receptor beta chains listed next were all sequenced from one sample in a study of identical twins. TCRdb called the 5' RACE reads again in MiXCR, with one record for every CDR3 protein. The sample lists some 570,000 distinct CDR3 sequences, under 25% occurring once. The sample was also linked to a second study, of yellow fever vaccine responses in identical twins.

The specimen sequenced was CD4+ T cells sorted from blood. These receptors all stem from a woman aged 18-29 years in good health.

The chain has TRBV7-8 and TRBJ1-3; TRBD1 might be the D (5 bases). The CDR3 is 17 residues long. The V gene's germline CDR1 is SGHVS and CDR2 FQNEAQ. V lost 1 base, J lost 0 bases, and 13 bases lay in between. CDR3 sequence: CASSLVSGSLSGNTIYF. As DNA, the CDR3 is TGTGCCAGCAGCTTAGTGTCAGGGTCGCTCTCTGGAAACACCATATATTTT.

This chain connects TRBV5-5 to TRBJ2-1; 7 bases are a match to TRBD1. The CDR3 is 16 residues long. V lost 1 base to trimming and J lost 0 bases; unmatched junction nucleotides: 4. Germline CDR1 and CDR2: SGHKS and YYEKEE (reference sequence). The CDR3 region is CASSLWGQSSYNEQFF. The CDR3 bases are TGTGCCAGCAGCTTGTGGGGACAGAGCTCCTACAATGAGCAGTTCTTC.

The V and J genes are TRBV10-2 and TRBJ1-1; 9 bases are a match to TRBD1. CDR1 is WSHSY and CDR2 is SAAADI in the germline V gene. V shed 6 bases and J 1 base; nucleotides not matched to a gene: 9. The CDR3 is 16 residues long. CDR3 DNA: TGCGCCAGCAGCCAAGACAGGGGGGCCAAGAACACTGAAGCTTTCTTT. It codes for CASSQDRGAKNTEAFF.

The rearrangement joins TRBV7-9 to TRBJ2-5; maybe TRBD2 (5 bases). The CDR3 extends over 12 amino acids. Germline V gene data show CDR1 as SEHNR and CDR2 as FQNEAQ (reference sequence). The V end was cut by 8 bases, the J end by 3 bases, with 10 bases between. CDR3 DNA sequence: TGTGCCAGCGGGAGACGGAAAGAGACCCAGTACTTC. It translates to CASGRRKETQYF.

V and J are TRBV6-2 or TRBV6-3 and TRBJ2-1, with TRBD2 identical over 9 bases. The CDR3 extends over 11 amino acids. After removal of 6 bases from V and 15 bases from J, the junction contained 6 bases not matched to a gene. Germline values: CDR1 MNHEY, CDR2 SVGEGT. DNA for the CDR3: TGTGCCAGCAGCCACGGGACTAGCTTGTTCTTC. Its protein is CASSHGTSLFF.

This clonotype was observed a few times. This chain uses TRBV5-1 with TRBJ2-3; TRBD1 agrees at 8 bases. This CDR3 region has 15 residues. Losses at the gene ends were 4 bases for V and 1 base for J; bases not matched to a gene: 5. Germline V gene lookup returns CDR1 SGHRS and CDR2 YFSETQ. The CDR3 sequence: CASSAQGVGTDTQYF. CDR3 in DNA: TGCGCCAGCAGCGCACAGGGGGTGGGCACAGATACGCAGTATTTT. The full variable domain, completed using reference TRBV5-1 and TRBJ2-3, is KAGVTQTPRYLIKTRGQQVTLSCSPISGHRSVSWYQQTPGQGLQFLFEYFSETQRNKGNFPGRFSGRQFSNSRSEMNVSTLELGDSALYLCASSAQGVGTDTQYFGPGTRLTVL.

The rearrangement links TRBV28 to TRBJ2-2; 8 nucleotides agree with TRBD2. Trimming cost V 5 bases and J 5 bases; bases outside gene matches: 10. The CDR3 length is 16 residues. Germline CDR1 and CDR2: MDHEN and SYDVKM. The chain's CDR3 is CASSILAGGGTGELFF. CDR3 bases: TGTGCCAGCAGTATCTTGGCGGGAGGTGGGACCGGGGAGCTGTTTTTT.

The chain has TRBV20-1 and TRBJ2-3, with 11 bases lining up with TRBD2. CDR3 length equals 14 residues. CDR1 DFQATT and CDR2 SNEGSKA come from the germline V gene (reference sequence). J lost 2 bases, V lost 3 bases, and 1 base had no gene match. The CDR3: CSARGLAVTDTQYF. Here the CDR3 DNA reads TGCAGTGCTAGGGGACTAGCGGTCACAGATACGCAGTATTTT.

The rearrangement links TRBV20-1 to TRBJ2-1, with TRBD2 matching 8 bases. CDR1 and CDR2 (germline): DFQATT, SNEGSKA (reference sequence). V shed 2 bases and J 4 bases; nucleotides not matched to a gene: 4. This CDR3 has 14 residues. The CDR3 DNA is TGCAGTGCTAGACCGAGCGGGAGATACAATGAGCAGTTCTTC. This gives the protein CSARPSGRYNEQFF.

DNA for the CDR3: TGTGCCAGCAGTTGGGTAGCGGGAGGGAACTACGAGCAGTACTTC. It is translated as CASSWVAGGNYEQYF. The V call is TRBV7-2, the J call TRBJ2-7; TRBD2 matches at 11 bases. The CDR3 is made up of 15 amino acids. Germline loops: CDR1 SGHTA, CDR2 FQGNSA. V lost 6 bases, J lost 3 bases, and 7 bases stayed unmatched.

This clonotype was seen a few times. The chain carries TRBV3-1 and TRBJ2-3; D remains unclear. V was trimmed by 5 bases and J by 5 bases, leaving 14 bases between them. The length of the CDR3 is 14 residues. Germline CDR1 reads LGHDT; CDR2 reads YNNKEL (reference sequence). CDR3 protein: CASSIRAIRDTQYF. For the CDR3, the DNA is TGTGCCAGCAGCATCCGGGCAATCCGAGATACGCAGTATTTT.

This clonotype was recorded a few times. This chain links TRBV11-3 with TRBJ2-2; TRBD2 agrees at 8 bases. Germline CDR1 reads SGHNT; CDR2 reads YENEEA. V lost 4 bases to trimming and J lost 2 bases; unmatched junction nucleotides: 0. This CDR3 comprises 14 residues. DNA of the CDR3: TGTGCCAGCAGCTGGACTAGCAACACCGGGGAGCTGTTTTTT. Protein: CASSWTSNTGELFF.

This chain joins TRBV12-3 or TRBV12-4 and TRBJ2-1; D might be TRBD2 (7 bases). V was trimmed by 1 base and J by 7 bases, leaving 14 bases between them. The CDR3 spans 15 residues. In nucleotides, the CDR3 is TGTGCCAGCAGTTTAGGGGGGGGGCCGGGAAATGAGCAGTTCTTC. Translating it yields CASSLGGGPGNEQFF.

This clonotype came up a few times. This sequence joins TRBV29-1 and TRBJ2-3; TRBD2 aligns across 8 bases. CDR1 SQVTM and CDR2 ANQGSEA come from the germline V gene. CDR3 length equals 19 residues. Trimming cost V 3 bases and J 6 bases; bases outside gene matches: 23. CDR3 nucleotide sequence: TGCAGCGTTGAGTTAGGGAGGCCTACTAGCGGAGTCGTTTGGGATACGCAGTATTTT. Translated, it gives CSVELGRPTSGVVWDTQYF.

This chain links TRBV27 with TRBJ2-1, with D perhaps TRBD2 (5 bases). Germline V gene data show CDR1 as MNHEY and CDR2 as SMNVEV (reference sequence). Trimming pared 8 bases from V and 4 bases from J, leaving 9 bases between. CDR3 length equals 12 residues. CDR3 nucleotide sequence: TGTGCCAGCGGAACTAGTTACAATGAGCAGTTCTTC. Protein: CASGTSYNEQFF.

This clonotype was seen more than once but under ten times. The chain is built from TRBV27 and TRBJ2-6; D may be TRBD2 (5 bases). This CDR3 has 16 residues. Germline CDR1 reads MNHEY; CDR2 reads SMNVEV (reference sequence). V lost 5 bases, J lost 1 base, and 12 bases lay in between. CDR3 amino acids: CASSEGISSGANVLTF. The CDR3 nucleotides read TGTGCCAGCAGTGAGGGCATTTCTTCTGGGGCCAACGTCCTGACTTTC.

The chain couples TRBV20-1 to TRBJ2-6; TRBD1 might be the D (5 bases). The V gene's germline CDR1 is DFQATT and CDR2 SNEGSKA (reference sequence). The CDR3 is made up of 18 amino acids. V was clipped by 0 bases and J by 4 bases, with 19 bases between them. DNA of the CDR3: TGCAGTGCTAGAGATCTAGGGGCGCAGTTTAGGGGGGCCAACGTCCTGACTTTC. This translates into CSARDLGAQFRGANVLTF.

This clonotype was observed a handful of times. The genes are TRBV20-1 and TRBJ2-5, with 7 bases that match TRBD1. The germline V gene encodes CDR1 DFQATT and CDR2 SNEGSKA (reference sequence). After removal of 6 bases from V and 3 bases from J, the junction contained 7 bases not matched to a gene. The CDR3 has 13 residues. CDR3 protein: CSALWTGKETQYF. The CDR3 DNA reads TGCAGTGCCCTCTGGACAGGAAAAGAGACCCAGTACTTC.

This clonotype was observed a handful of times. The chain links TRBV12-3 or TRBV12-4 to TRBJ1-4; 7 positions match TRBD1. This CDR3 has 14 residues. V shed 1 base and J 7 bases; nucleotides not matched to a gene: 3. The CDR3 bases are TGTGCCAGCAGTTTAGAGGGGGCTCGTGAAAAACTGTTTTTT. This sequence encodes CASSLEGAREKLFF.

The CDR3, as DNA: TGTGCCACCAGCAGAGGGTTACATGGAGCCGGGGAGCTGTTTTTT. Translated: CATSRGLHGAGELFF. V is TRBV15 and J is TRBJ2-2; D is ambiguous. CDR1 is LNHNV and CDR2 is YYDKDF in the germline V gene (reference sequence). This CDR3 has 15 amino acids. The germline V and J ends were trimmed by 1 base and 6 bases, with 12 bases remaining between them.

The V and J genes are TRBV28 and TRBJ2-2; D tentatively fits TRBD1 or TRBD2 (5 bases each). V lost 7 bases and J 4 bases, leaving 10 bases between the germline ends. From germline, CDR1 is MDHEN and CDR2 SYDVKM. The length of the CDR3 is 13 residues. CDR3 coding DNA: TGTGCCAGCAATCAGGGACCCACCGGGGAGCTGTTTTTT. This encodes CASNQGPTGELFF.

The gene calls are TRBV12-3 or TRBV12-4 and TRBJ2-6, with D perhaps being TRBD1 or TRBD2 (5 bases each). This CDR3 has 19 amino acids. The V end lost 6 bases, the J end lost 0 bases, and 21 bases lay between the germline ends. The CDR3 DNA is TGTGCCAGCAGGGGGGAATTAGGGGTCCGAAACTCTGGGGCCAACGTCCTGACTTTC. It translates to CASRGELGVRNSGANVLTF.

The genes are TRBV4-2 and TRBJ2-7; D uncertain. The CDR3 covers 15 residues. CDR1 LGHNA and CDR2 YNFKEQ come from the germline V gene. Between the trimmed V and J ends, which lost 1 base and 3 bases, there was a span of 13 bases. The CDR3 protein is CASSQGTPDGYEQYF. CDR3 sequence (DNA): TGTGCCAGCAGCCAAGGGACCCCGGATGGCTACGAGCAGTACTTC.

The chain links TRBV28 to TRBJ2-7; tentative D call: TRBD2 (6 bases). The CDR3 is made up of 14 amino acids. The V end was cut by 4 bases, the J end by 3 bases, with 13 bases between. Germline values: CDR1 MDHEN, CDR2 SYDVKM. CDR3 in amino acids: CASSSPWEDYEQYF. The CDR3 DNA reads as TGTGCCAGCAGTTCCCCCTGGGAGGACTACGAGCAGTACTTC.

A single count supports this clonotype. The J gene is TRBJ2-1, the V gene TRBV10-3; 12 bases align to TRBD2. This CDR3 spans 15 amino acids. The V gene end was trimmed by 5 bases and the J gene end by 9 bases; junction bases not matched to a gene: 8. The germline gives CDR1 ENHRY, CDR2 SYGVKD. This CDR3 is CAISPLAGGFGEQFF. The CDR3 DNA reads TGTGCCATCAGTCCACTAGCGGGAGGATTTGGTGAGCAGTTCTTC.

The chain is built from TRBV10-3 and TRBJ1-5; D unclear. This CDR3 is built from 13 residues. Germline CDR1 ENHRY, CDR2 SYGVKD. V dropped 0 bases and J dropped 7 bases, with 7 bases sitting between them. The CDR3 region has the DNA TGTGCCATCAGTGAGTCGGGCCCACAGCCCCAGCATTTT. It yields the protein CAISESGPQPQHF.

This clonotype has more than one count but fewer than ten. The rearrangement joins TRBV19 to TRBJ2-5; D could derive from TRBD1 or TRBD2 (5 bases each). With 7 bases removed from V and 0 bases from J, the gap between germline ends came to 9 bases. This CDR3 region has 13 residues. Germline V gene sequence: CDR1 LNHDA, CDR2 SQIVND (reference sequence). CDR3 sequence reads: CASTGQHQETQYF. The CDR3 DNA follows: TGTGCCAGTACGGGGCAGCACCAAGAGACCCAGTACTTC.

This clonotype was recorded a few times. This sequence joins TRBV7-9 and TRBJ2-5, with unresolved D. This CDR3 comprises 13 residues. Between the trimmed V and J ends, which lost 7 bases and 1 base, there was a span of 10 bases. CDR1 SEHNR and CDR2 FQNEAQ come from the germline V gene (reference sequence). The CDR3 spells CASTLDGQETQYF. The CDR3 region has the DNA TGTGCCAGCACCCTGGACGGCCAAGAGACCCAGTACTTC. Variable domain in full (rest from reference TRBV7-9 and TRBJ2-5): DTGVSQNPRHKITKRGQNVTFRCDPISEHNRLYWYRQTLGQGPEFLTYFQNEAQLEKSRLLSDRFSAERPKGSFSTLEIQRTEQGDSAMYLCASTLDGQETQYFGPGTRLLVL.

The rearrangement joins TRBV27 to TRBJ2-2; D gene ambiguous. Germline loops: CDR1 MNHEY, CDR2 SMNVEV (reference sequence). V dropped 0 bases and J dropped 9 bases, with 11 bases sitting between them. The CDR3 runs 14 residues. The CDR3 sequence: CASSLSLGRRELFF. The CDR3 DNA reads TGTGCCAGCAGTTTATCGTTGGGTCGTAGGGAGCTGTTTTTT.

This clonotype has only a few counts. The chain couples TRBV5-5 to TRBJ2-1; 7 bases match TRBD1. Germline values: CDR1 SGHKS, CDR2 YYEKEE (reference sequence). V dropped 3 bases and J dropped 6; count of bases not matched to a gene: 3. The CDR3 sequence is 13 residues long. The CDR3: CASSYDRANEQFF. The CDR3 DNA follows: TGTGCCAGCAGCTACGACAGGGCCAATGAGCAGTTCTTC.

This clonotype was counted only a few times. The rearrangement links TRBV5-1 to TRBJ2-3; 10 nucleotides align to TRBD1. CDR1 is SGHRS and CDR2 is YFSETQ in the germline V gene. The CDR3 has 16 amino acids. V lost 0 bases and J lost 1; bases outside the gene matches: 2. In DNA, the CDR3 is TGCGCCAGCAGCTTGGACGGGACAGGGGGCACAGATACGCAGTATTTT. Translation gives CASSLDGTGGTDTQYF.

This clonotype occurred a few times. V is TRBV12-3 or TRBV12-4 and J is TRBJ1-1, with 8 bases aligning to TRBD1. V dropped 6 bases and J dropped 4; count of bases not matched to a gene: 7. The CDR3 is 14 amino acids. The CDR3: CASRRTGGPTEAFF. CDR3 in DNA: TGTGCCAGCAGACGAACAGGGGGACCCACTGAAGCTTTCTTT.